The 17 T cell receptor beta chains below come from one sample, sequenced in a study of tumor-infiltrating lymphocytes in primary liver carcinoma. Unsorted whole blood supplied the RNA, and germline DNA was extracted too. TCR beta cDNA was prepared out of roughly 490 ng total RNA by means of a constant-region primer. Slightly modified ARM-PCR, run as three nested multiplex PCR rounds, produced the TCR beta libraries. Use of TRBV1-TRBV30 forward primers with a C-beta reverse primer characterized the first two PCR rounds, which lasted about 10 cycles each. TCRdb used MiXCR to reprocess the multiplex PCR reads, holding one entry per CDR3 protein. This table holds about 200,000 distinct CDR3 sequences, about two thirds found once. Specimen: peripheral blood. The source of these receptors is a woman in her sixties or seventies with primary liver carcinoma and hepatitis B virus infection.

The table lists this clonotype with a few counts. The V and J genes are TRBV13 and TRBJ2-7; D is ambiguous. Trimming took off 0 bases at V and 2 bases at J, with 14 bases between the two ends. The germline gives CDR1 PRHDT, CDR2 FYEKMQ (reference sequence). The CDR3 has 16 residues. CDR3 loop: CASSLGGFRPAYEQYF. The CDR3 nucleotides are TGTGCCAGCAGCTTAGGTGGGTTCCGGCCTGCCTACGAGCAGTACTTC.

The gene calls are TRBV28 and TRBJ1-5; possible D gene TRBD1, 6 bases. Germline V gene sequence: CDR1 MDHEN, CDR2 SYDVKM. This CDR3 has 17 amino acids. With 7 bases removed from V and 4 bases from J, the gap between germline ends came to 23 bases. The CDR3 nucleotides are TGTGCCAGCATGGAGGGGGATCGGAGGGATAGAAATCAGCCCCAGCATTTT. Amino acid sequence: CASMEGDRRDRNQPQHF.

Remarks on this clonotype: At one end the junction does not follow the germline gene, possibly because of a read error. The chain employs TRBV6-9 and TRBJ2-1; 15 bases are shared with TRBD2. CDR1 MNHGY and CDR2 SVAAGI come from the germline V gene. The length of the CDR3 is 20 residues. DNA of the CDR3: TGTGCCAGCAGTCGATCCACCGGGACTAGCGGGAGGTGGTCCTACGATGAGCAGTTCTTC. It translates to CASSRSTGTSGRWSYDEQFF.

On this clonotype itself: One junction end does not reproduce the germline sequence, and a read error may be involved. The chain is built from TRBV7-8 and TRBJ2-6; D gene uncertain. Germline V gives CDR1 SGHVS, CDR2 FQNEAQ. The CDR3 is made up of 18 amino acids. CDR3 residues: CASSWVGLDFSGDNVLTF. CDR3 DNA: TGTGCCAGCAGCTGGGTAGGGCTCGACTTTTCTGGGGACAACGTCCTGACTTTC.

This clonotype was detected only a few times. V is TRBV28 and J is TRBJ2-4; D remains unclear. This CDR3 is 17 amino acids long. Trimming cost V 2 bases and J 0 bases, with 14 bases left between them. Germline V gives CDR1 MDHEN, CDR2 SYDVKM. CDR3 region: CASSLGVGKLAKNIQYF. In DNA, the CDR3 is TGTGCCAGCAGTTTAGGGGTCGGAAAACTAGCCAAAAACATTCAGTACTTC.

About this clonotype itself: A much larger clone lies a single base off, so this may be a read error. V usage is TRBV12-3 or TRBV12-4 and J usage is TRBJ1-5; D is possibly TRBD1 (6 bases). The CDR3 covers 15 residues. The CDR3 here is CASSLRSGDNQPKHF. The CDR3 region has the DNA TGTGCCAGCAGTTTAAGGTCAGGGGACAATCAGCCCAAGCATTTT.

The chain carries TRBV7-9 and TRBJ1-4; 9 nucleotides match TRBD1. CDR1 and CDR2 from the germline V gene are SEHNR and FQNEAQ (reference sequence). After removal of 5 bases from V and 2 bases from J, the junction contained 6 bases not matched to a gene. The CDR3 spans 16 residues. The CDR3 region is CASSISGTGTNEKLFF. The DNA for the CDR3 is TGTGCCAGCAGCATATCCGGGACAGGGACTAATGAAAAACTGTTTTTT.

A word on this clonotype: This could be a read error, since a much larger clone is one nucleotide away. The chain is built from TRBV6-6 and TRBJ1-1, with 7 positions matching TRBD1. Germline V gene lookup returns CDR1 MNHNY and CDR2 SVGAGI (reference sequence). This CDR3 comprises 13 residues. The CDR3, as DNA: TGTGCCAGCGACAGGGCGCGGAACACTGAAGCTTCCTTT. Protein: CASDRARNTEASF.

The V gene is TRBV6-1, the J gene TRBJ1-4; D unclear. In germline, CDR1 is MNHNS, CDR2 SASEGT. Between the trimmed V and J ends, which lost 5 bases and 10 bases, there was a span of 14 bases. This CDR3 is built from 13 residues. The CDR3 nucleotides read TGTGCCAGCAGTAGGGCTAGAGATGGAAAACTGTTTTTT. Its protein product is CASSRARDGKLFF.

In this sample, this clonotype turned up a few times. The chain couples TRBV12-3 or TRBV12-4 to TRBJ2-2; D is unclear. Trimming took off 9 bases at V and 1 base at J, with 9 bases between the two ends. This CDR3 is built from 13 residues. The chain's CDR3 is CASLRLNTGELFF. The CDR3 nucleotides read TGTGCCAGTCTTAGGTTGAACACCGGGGAGCTGTTTTTT.

A remark on this clonotype: Its ends do not fully match the called genes, so a read error is possible. The genes are TRBV4-2 and TRBJ2-7; 8 positions match TRBD1. There are 15 residues in the CDR3. In germline, CDR1 is LGHNA, CDR2 YNFKEQ. The CDR3: CASSQYDRGEDEHYF. The DNA for the CDR3 is TGCGCCAGCAGCCAATATGACAGGGGAGAGGACGAGCACTACTTC.

Comment on this clonotype: Germline and junction disagree at one end, which may indicate a read error. The chain couples TRBV11-3 to TRBJ2-7, with TRBD2 matching over 11 bases. CDR1 and CDR2 (germline): SGHNT, YENEEA. The CDR3 runs 16 residues. DNA for the CDR3: TGTGCCAGCAGCATCATTAGCGGGAGGGCCGGGGACGAGCAGTATTTC. Encoded protein: CASSIISGRAGDEQYF.

There are many counts of this clonotype. The chain uses TRBV4-1 and TRBJ1-2; 7 bases fit TRBD1. The germline CDR1 and CDR2 sequences are MGHRA and YSYEKL. The CDR3 consists of 15 residues. The trim removed 2 bases at V and 0 bases at J, leaving 3 bases unmatched. The DNA of the CDR3 is TGCGCCAGCAGCCAAACAGGGGAAGCTAACTATGGCTACACCTTC. Its protein product is CASSQTGEANYGYTF.

Concerning this clonotype itself: A clone one base away is much larger, so this may be a read error. CDR3 protein: CTSSSRETYGYTF. CDR3 DNA sequence: TGTACCAGCAGTTCCCGAGAGACCTATGGCTACACCTTC. The chain employs TRBV12-3 or TRBV12-4 and TRBJ1-2, with no clear D. The length of the CDR3 is 13 residues.

The table lists this clonotype with many counts. The rearrangement links TRBV29-1 to TRBJ2-6; perhaps TRBD2 as D (6 bases). The germline CDR1 and CDR2 sequences are SQVTM and ANQGSEA. The CDR3 extends over 15 amino acids. Trimming pared 1 base from V and 0 bases from J, leaving 7 bases between. CDR3 sequence (DNA): TGCAGCGTTGAAGTCGGGGGCTCTGGGGCCAACGTCCTGACTTTC. Translating it yields CSVEVGGSGANVLTF.

The chain employs TRBV7-2 and TRBJ2-7; 7 bases fit TRBD1. CDR3 length equals 13 residues. The trim removed 3 bases at V and 3 bases at J, leaving 2 bases unmatched. Germline values: CDR1 SGHTA, CDR2 FQGNSA. CDR3 nucleotide sequence: TGTGCCAGCAGCTTCGGGGACAGCTACGAGCAGTACTTC. It yields the protein CASSFGDSYEQYF.

This clonotype was observed at least ten times. The chain is built from TRBV29-1 and TRBJ1-2; TRBD1 might be the D (5 bases). The V and J ends lost 7 bases and 3 bases respectively, with 9 bases between them. The CDR3 covers 11 residues. The germline CDR1 and CDR2 sequences are SQVTM and ANQGSEA. The CDR3 reads CSDLGDYGYTF. The CDR3 region has the DNA TGCAGCGACTTGGGGGACTATGGCTACACCTTC.